These 13 T cell receptor beta chains originate from one sample sequenced in a study of CD8+ T cells in alopecia areata. cDNA reverse transcribed from extracted RNA served as the sequencing template. The assay was immunoSEQ multiplex PCR, and TCRdb's table has in-frame clones only and misses some. The profile shows hundreds of thousands of clones, roughly 69% of them singletons. The sample in question was CD4+ T cells sorted from blood, obtained at week 0. These receptors originate from a human donor with alopecia areata.

This clone was recorded a few times. This chain joins TRBV29-1 and TRBJ1-2, with D perhaps TRBD1 (5 bases). Germline V gene sequence: CDR1 SQVTM, CDR2 ANQGSEA. V was trimmed by 3 bases and J by 1 base, leaving 6 bases between them. This CDR3 is built from 12 residues. The chain's CDR3 is CSVEGHNYGYTF. The CDR3, as DNA: TGCAGCGTTGAGGGGCATAACTATGGCTACACCTTC.

The rearrangement links TRBV4-1 to TRBJ1-1, with TRBD1 matching over 7 bases. The V and J ends lost 3 bases and 7 bases, in that order; junction bases with no gene match: 8. Germline CDR1 reads MGHRA; CDR2 reads YSYEKL. CDR3 length: 14 residues. This CDR3 reads CASSQPSRGSEAFF. The CDR3 nucleotides read TGCGCCAGCAGCCAGCCCAGCAGGGGGAGTGAAGCTTTCTTT.

This clone was counted only a few times. The chain couples TRBV4-3 to TRBJ1-6; D remains unclear. Germline CDR1 and CDR2: LGHNA and YSLEER. CDR3 length: 14 residues. The V gene lost 0 bases and the J gene lost 14 bases, with 14 bases spanning the gap. The CDR3: CASSQDSLTPTLHF. The CDR3 nucleotides read TGCGCCAGCAGCCAAGACTCCCTAACCCCCACCCTCCACTTT.

CDR3: CASSTQGNQPQHF. The CDR3 DNA reads as TGTGCCAGCAGCACTCAAGGGAATCAGCCCCAGCATTTT. The rearrangement uses TRBV9 and TRBJ1-5; D unresolved. V dropped 4 bases and J dropped 4 bases, with 9 bases sitting between them. CDR3 length: 13 amino acids. Germline CDR1 reads SGDLS; CDR2 reads YYNGEE.

In this sample, this clone turned up a few times. The CDR3 DNA reads TGCGCCAGCACCCCAGACAGATTTCTGAACACCGGGGAGCTGTTTTTT. Protein sequence: CASTPDRFLNTGELFF. The chain couples TRBV5-1 to TRBJ2-2, with a possible D match to TRBD1 (5 bases). The germline V and J ends were trimmed by 6 bases and 1 base, with 16 bases remaining between them. Looked up from germline, CDR1 is SGHRS and CDR2 is YFSETQ. The CDR3 covers 16 residues.

V is TRBV6-5 and J is TRBJ1-3; 8 bases agree with TRBD1. Germline CDR1 is MNHEY and CDR2 is SVGAGI. The CDR3 has 13 residues. V trimming: 4 bases; J trimming: 14 bases; junction bases outside the gene matches: 10. CDR3: CASSFSARDRLYF. The CDR3 DNA follows: TGTGCCAGCAGTTTCTCTGCCCGGGACAGGTTATATTTT.

The chain recombines TRBV29-1 with TRBJ2-5; D not resolved. Germline lookup yields CDR1 SQVTM and CDR2 ANQGSEA. Trimming shortened V by 4 bases and J by 4 bases, and 13 bases separated the two germline ends. CDR3 length: 13 amino acids. DNA of the CDR3: TGCAGCGTTGCCGACGCGGTTGGAGAGACCCAGTACTTC. Protein: CSVADAVGETQYF.

This chain links TRBV29-1 with TRBJ1-1, with D unclear. There are 12 residues in the CDR3. V lost 7 bases and J 4 bases, leaving 13 bases between the germline ends. The germline V gene encodes CDR1 SQVTM and CDR2 ANQGSEA. CDR3 sequence: CSAQTWGTEAFF. The DNA for the CDR3 is TGCAGCGCCCAGACGTGGGGCACTGAAGCTTTCTTT.

The chain has TRBV12-5 and TRBJ2-5; D is undetermined. CDR3 length: 11 amino acids. From germline, CDR1 is LGHNT and CDR2 FRNRAP. Between the trimmed V and J ends, which lost 3 bases and 6 bases, there was a span of 5 bases. The CDR3 is CASGLEKTQYF. CDR3 nucleotide sequence: TGTGCTAGTGGTTTAGAGAAGACCCAGTACTTC. The whole variable domain, filled in from reference TRBV12-5 and TRBJ2-5, reads DARVTQTPRHKVTEMGQEVTMRCQPILGHNTVFWYRQTMMQGLELLAYFRNRAPLDDSGMPKDRFSAEMPDATLATLKIQPSEPRDSAVYFCASGLEKTQYFGPGTRLLVL.

The chain is built from TRBV20-1 and TRBJ1-2; no reliable D call. Germline-derived CDR1 and CDR2 are DFQATT and SNEGSKA (reference sequence). The CDR3 length is 11 residues. Between the trimmed V and J ends, which lost 3 bases and 4 bases, there was a span of 6 bases. Here the CDR3 DNA reads TGCAGTGCTAGCACCCGCTATGGCTACACCTTC. This encodes CSASTRYGYTF.

The chain couples TRBV29-1 to TRBJ2-1; D is unresolved. The V gene lost 7 bases and the J gene lost 5 bases, with 6 bases spanning the gap. In germline, CDR1 is SQVTM, CDR2 ANQGSEA. CDR3 size: 10 residues. The CDR3 protein is CSGKDNEQFF. CDR3 sequence (DNA): TGCAGCGGAAAGGACAATGAGCAGTTCTTC.

The rearrangement joins TRBV7-9 to TRBJ1-1, with TRBD1 matching over 7 bases. The CDR3 contains 14 residues. J was trimmed by 3 bases and V by 3 bases; bases with no gene match: 4. Germline CDR1 is SEHNR and CDR2 is FQNEAQ (reference sequence). CDR3 loop: CASSFQGGYTEAFF. CDR3 nucleotides: TGTGCCAGCAGCTTTCAGGGGGGGTACACTGAAGCTTTCTTT.

There are a few counts of this clone. V is TRBV4-2 and J is TRBJ1-6; 7 positions agree with TRBD1. Germline CDR1 is LGHNA and CDR2 is YNFKEQ. The ends lost 4 bases at V and 7 bases at J; junction bases unmatched: 7. The CDR3 has 15 amino acids. CDR3 sequence (DNA): TGTGCCAGCAGCCCTTCGGGGACAGAGAATTCACCCCTCCACTTT. Encoded protein: CASSPSGTENSPLHF.